This T cell receptor beta chain was sequenced during a study of response to subunit inactivated influenza vaccine. TCRdb redid the calling of the RT-PCR reads with MiXCR, one entry per CDR3 protein. The top ten hold under 3.5% of the sample, which has 500,000 to 550,000 distinct CDR3 sequences, approximately 24% seen once. Germline V gene sequence: CDR1 MNHEY, CDR2 SMNVEV (reference sequence). Trimming pared 3 bases from V and 1 base from J, leaving 8 bases between. The CDR3 contains 14 residues. This clonotype has only a few counts. These same records also appear under a second study, on T cells expressing NK-cell markers. That report notes: A 5'RACE template switching approach incorporating UMIs was used to make TCR beta cDNA. Sequenced donors, eight in total, included seven who were HCMV-seropositive and one who was seronegative.

The chain carries TRBV27 and TRBJ2-3; D possibly matches TRBD1 or TRBD2 (5 bases each). The clonotype was recovered from a middle-aged man who received an inactivated influenza vaccine. The sequencing here drew on CD4+ T cells sorted from PBMCs, taken less than 13 days after vaccination. CDR3 in amino acids: CASSFRGGTDTQYF. The CDR3 DNA reads as TGTGCCAGCAGTTTTAGGGGAGGCACAGATACGCAGTATTTT.